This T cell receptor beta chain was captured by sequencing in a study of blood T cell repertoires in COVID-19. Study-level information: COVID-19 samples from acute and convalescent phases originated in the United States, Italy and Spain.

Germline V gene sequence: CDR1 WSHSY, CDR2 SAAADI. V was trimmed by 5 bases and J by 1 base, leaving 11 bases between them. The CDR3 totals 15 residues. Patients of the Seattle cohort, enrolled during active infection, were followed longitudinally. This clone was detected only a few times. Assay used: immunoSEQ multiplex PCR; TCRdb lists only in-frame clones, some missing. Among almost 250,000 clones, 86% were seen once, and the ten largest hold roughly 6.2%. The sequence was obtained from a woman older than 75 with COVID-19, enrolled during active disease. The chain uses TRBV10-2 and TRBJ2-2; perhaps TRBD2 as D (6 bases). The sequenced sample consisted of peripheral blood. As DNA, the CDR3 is TGCGCCAGCAGTCGGGGAGGAGGGAACACCGGGGAGCTGTTTTTT. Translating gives CASSRGGGNTGELFF.